This entry lists 14 T cell receptor beta chains sequenced from one sample in a study of Ad26.COV2.S vaccination and SARS-CoV-2 variants. Sample treatment: roughly 18 received Ad26.COV2.S at low or high dose, single or two shots; about 5 received placebo; per-sample allocation not given. Repertoires come from day 63 after the first vaccine or placebo injection. TCRdb's copy holds only in-frame clones and misses some; the assay was immunoSEQ multiplex PCR. Among 200,000 to 250,000 clones listed, around 89% were seen once. The input for sequencing was peripheral blood, taken in a trial of Ad26.COV2.S vaccine versus placebo. These receptors all come from a person between 18 and 65 years old who received the Ad26.COV2.S COVID-19 vaccine or a placebo.

CDR3 sequence reads: CASSPEGRSAFF. In DNA form, the CDR3 reads TGTGCCAGCAGCCCCGAGGGGAGATCGGCTTTCTTT. The V and J genes are TRBV6-5 and TRBJ1-1; D is possibly TRBD1 (5 bases). This CDR3 is built from 12 residues. CDR1 MNHEY and CDR2 SVGAGI come from the germline V gene. V lost 6 bases, J lost 11 bases, and 16 bases lay in between.

This clone was seen just once. In DNA form, the CDR3 reads TGCGCCAGCAGCCAAGGCGAATCAAGGGGAGCTTTCTTT. Amino acid sequence: CASSQGESRGAFF. The V gene is TRBV4-3, the J gene TRBJ1-1; D is possibly TRBD1 (5 bases). V shed 1 base and J shed 10 bases, with 13 bases lying between them. The CDR3 length is 13 residues. Germline V gene lookup returns CDR1 LGHNA and CDR2 YSLEER.

This rearrangement joins TRBV28 to TRBJ1-2, with a weak D call TRBD1 (6 bases). The CDR3 runs 17 residues. The V end was cut by 7 bases, the J end by 3 bases, with 24 bases between. The germline V gene encodes CDR1 MDHEN and CDR2 SYDVKM. DNA for the CDR3: TGTGCCAGCACACCCGGGGGGGCGTTGGTAACTCACTATGGCTACACCTTC. It yields the protein CASTPGGALVTHYGYTF.

The chain uses TRBV27 and TRBJ2-3; 8 nucleotides line up with TRBD2. The germline V gene has CDR1 MNHEY and CDR2 SMNVEV (reference sequence). The CDR3 runs 17 residues. V lost 6 bases and J lost 3; bases outside the gene matches: 14. CDR3 in amino acids: CASSPPGGGLVTDTQYF. The CDR3 DNA reads TGTGCCAGCAGCCCGCCAGGTGGGGGACTAGTAACAGATACGCAGTATTTT.

Only one count was recorded for this clone. This chain links TRBV4-3 with TRBJ2-7, with D uncertain. The CDR3 extends over 13 amino acids. From germline, CDR1 is LGHNA and CDR2 YSLEER. Trimming shortened V by 1 base and J by 7 bases, and 11 bases separated the two germline ends. The CDR3 DNA reads TGCGCCAGCAGCCAAGTAGCTGGGGTTGAGCAGTACTTC. This encodes CASSQVAGVEQYF.

The rearrangement uses TRBV21-1 and TRBJ2-7; the D call TRBD1 from the table was never checked on the DNA. TRBV21-1 is shown as a pseudogene. CDR3 length: 15 amino acids. The CDR3 reads CASSKLSQPTREQYF. In DNA form, the CDR3 reads TGTGCCAGCAGCAAACTTTCACAGCCGACACGGGAGCAGTACTTC.

This clone was recorded once. The chain recombines TRBV30 with TRBJ1-1; D might be TRBD1 (5 bases). The CDR3 totals 14 residues. The V gene lost 2 bases and the J gene lost 6 bases, with 16 bases spanning the gap. Per germline, CDR1 GTSNPN and CDR2 SVGIG (reference sequence). CDR3 bases: TGTGCCTGGAGTAAAGACAGATTATCGCCTGAAGCTTTCTTT. Its translation: CAWSKDRLSPEAFF.

This chain uses TRBV7-2 with TRBJ1-6; 7 nucleotides agree with TRBD1. From germline, CDR1 is SGHTA and CDR2 FQGNSA. V was clipped by 6 bases and J by 7 bases; unmatched bases: 12. CDR3 length: 16 residues. CDR3 loop: CASSLEARGLNSPLHF. Written as DNA, the CDR3 is TGTGCCAGCAGTCTAGAGGCGAGGGGGCTGAATTCACCCCTCCACTTT.

On this clone itself: The same CDR3 also results from other DNA sequences found in this sample. The chain joins TRBV27 to TRBJ2-7; possible D gene TRBD1, 5 bases. V was trimmed by 5 bases and J by 1 base, leaving 9 bases between them. CDR3 length equals 13 residues. CDR1 and CDR2 from the germline V gene are MNHEY and SMNVEV (reference sequence). DNA for the CDR3: TGTGCCAGCAGTCCAGGGTTATCCTACGAGCAGTACTTC. Encoded protein: CASSPGLSYEQYF.

This sequence joins TRBV18 and TRBJ2-2, with D perhaps given as TRBD1 or TRBD2 (5 bases each). The germline V gene has CDR1 KGHSH and CDR2 LQKENI. The V gene lost 3 bases and the J gene lost 3 bases, with 20 bases spanning the gap. The CDR3 runs to 18 residues. The CDR3 loop is CASSPFTGTDIYTGELFF. The DNA for the CDR3 is TGTGCCAGCTCACCTTTCACCGGGACGGACATCTACACCGGGGAGCTGTTTTTT.

The chain carries TRBV2 and TRBJ2-7, with no clear D. V was cut by 2 bases and J by 2 bases, with 7 bases left in between. Germline values: CDR1 SNHLY, CDR2 FYNNEI. This CDR3 has 13 amino acids. CDR3 loop: CASSERVTYEQYF. DNA of the CDR3: TGTGCCAGCAGTGAACGGGTCACCTACGAGCAGTACTTC.

The sample holds a few counts of this clone. The chain uses TRBV4-1 and TRBJ1-4, with 8 bases that match TRBD1. The germline V gene has CDR1 MGHRA and CDR2 YSYEKL. This CDR3 region has 16 residues. V gave up 2 bases and J gave up 4 bases; unmatched junction bases: 6. CDR3 nucleotide sequence: TGCGCCAGCAGCCAACCAGGGGGCGCGGGTAATGAAAAACTGTTTTTT. Protein: CASSQPGGAGNEKLFF.

This sequence joins TRBV28 and TRBJ2-2, with D possibly called TRBD1 or TRBD2 (5 bases each). CDR1 is MDHEN and CDR2 is SYDVKM in the germline V gene. The CDR3 extends over 17 amino acids. Trimming cost V 0 bases and J 2 bases, with 13 bases left between them. The CDR3 sequence is CASSLWGVGSNTGELFF. As DNA, the CDR3 is TGTGCCAGCAGTTTATGGGGGGTTGGATCTAACACCGGGGAGCTGTTTTTT.

The chain has TRBV4-2 and TRBJ2-1; possibly TRBD1 for D (6 bases). CDR3 length equals 16 residues. Trimming shortened V by 1 base and J by 3 bases, and 13 bases separated the two germline ends. Germline assignment: CDR1 LGHNA and CDR2 YNFKEQ. CDR3 loop: CASSQAQGRSYNEQFF. The CDR3 DNA reads TGTGCCAGCAGCCAAGCACAGGGTAGAAGCTACAATGAGCAGTTCTTC.